The 7 T cell receptor beta chains given below trace back to one sample, sequenced in a study of T cell responses to AZD1222 COVID-19 vaccine. Generated by immunoSEQ multiplex PCR, the TCRdb table keeps only in-frame clones and is missing some. The sample yields over 110,000 clones, about nine tenths seen once. Sequencing used peripheral blood, obtained 28 days after the second AZD1222 dose. All receptors derive from an adult who received the AZD1222 COVID-19 vaccine.

The V gene is TRBV30, the J gene TRBJ1-1; D gene ambiguous. Trimming shortened V by 1 base and J by 0 bases, and 6 bases separated the two germline ends. Germline V gene sequence: CDR1 GTSNPN, CDR2 SVGIG (reference sequence). CDR3 length equals 13 residues. CDR3 bases: TGTGCCTGGAGTGCTAACATGAACACTGAAGCTTTCTTT. Its translation: CAWSANMNTEAFF. Full variable domain (remainder filled in from reference TRBV30 and TRBJ1-1): SQTIHQWPATLVQPVGSPLSLECTVEGTSNPNLYWYRQAAGRGLQLLFYSVGIGQISSEVPQNLSASRPQDRQFILSSKKLLLSDSGFYLCAWSANMNTEAFFGQGTRLTVV.

This chain connects TRBV7-8 to TRBJ1-5; D possibly corresponds to TRBD1 (6 bases). V lost 3 bases and J 6 bases, leaving 15 bases between the germline ends. The CDR3 is 15 amino acids. Germline V gene data show CDR1 as SGHVS and CDR2 as FQNEAQ. CDR3 loop: CASSFNPGAGQPQHF. The CDR3 DNA is TGTGCCAGCAGCTTTAATCCGGGGGCTGGTCAGCCCCAGCATTTT.

The sample holds one count of this clone. The chain combines TRBV25-1 with TRBJ1-1; no reliable D call. Germline V gene lookup returns CDR1 MGHDK and CDR2 SYGVNS. The CDR3 runs 11 residues. The V gene lost 1 base and the J gene lost 6 bases, with 3 bases spanning the gap. Written as DNA, the CDR3 is TGTGCCAGCAGTGAATTGTCTGAAGCTTTCTTT. This gives the protein CASSELSEAFF. Supplemented by reference TRBV25-1 and TRBJ1-1, the full variable domain reads EADIYQTPRYLVIGTGKKITLECSQTMGHDKMYWYQQDPGMELHLIHYSYGVNSTEKGDLSSESTVSRIRTEHFPLTLESARPSHTSQYLCASSELSEAFFGQGTRLTVV.

The chain combines TRBV29-1 with TRBJ2-5; TRBD2 agrees at 9 bases. The CDR3 is 14 residues long. V gave up 3 bases and J gave up 5 bases; unmatched junction bases: 7. Per the germline V gene, CDR1 is SQVTM and CDR2 is ANQGSEA. This chain's CDR3 is CSVEWAGGPETQYF. Written as DNA, the CDR3 is TGCAGCGTTGAGTGGGCGGGAGGGCCGGAGACCCAGTACTTC.

The chain links TRBV2 to TRBJ2-7; 7 positions agree with TRBD1. Trimming took 4 bases from V and 0 from J; bases not matched to a gene: 3. The CDR3 is 14 amino acids. Germline V gene sequence: CDR1 SNHLY, CDR2 FYNNEI. CDR3 residues: CASSGQGISYEQYF. In DNA, the CDR3 is TGTGCCAGCAGTGGACAGGGAATCTCCTACGAGCAGTACTTC.

The sample holds a few counts of this clone. The chain has TRBV28 and TRBJ2-7, with no clear D. The CDR3 runs to 11 residues. V dropped 4 bases and J dropped 3 bases, with 4 bases sitting between them. Germline CDR1 MDHEN, CDR2 SYDVKM. The CDR3 loop is CASSSLYEQYF. As DNA, the CDR3 is TGTGCCAGCAGTTCCCTCTACGAGCAGTACTTC.

The chain joins TRBV3-1 (or the pseudogene TRBV3-2) to TRBJ2-2; D uncertain. Trimming pared 1 base from V and 7 bases from J, leaving 4 bases between. This CDR3 is built from 12 residues. Looked up from germline, CDR1 is LGHDT and CDR2 is YNNKEL (reference sequence). The CDR3 DNA is TGTGCCAGCAGCCAAGCGCGCGGGGAGCTGTTTTTT. As protein: CASSQARGELFF.